This T cell receptor (beta chain) was found in a study of blood T cell repertoires in COVID-19. Study overall: Whether acute or convalescent, the COVID-19 samples came from the United States, Italy and Spain. From T cells, B-cell-depleted T cells, or PBMCs came the material, which was cDNA or gDNA.

CDR3 size: 19 residues. Germline values: CDR1 KGHDR, CDR2 SFDVKD. Trimming left V 0 bases short and J 3 bases short, with 21 bases between. Per the study methods: For nucleated cells, counts were estimated from reference gene primer amplification. This table comes from immunoSEQ multiplex PCR, and its TCRdb copy is limited to in-frame clones, with some not included. V, J and clone size are taken as reported in that table, and D and trimming were inferred from the DNA itself. This table holds 200,000 or so clones, around four fifths found once. Sequenced sample: peripheral blood. V usage is TRBV24-1 and J usage is TRBJ2-3; D is possibly TRBD2 (6 bases). This sequence was found in a woman in her thirties with acute or convalescent COVID-19. The CDR3 region is CATSDLQNLRDEGTDTQYF. CDR3 bases: TGTGCCACCAGTGATTTGCAAAATTTGCGGGACGAGGGTACAGATACGCAGTATTTT.